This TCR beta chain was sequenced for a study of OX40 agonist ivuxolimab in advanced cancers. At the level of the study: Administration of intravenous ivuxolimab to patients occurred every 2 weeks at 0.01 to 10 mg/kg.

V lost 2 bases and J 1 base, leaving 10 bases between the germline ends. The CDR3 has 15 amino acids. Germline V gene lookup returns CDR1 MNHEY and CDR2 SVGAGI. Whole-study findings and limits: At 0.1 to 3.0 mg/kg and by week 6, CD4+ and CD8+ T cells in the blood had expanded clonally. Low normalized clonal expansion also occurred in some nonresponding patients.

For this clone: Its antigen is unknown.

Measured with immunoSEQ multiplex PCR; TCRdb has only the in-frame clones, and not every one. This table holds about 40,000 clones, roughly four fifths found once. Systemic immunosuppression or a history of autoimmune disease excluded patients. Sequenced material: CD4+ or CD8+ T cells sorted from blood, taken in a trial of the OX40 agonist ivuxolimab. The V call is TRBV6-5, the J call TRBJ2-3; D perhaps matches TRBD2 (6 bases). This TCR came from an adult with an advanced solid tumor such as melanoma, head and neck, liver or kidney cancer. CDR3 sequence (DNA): TGTGCCAGCAGTTACATGGGGGAGGGCACAGATACGCAGTATTTT. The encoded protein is CASSYMGEGTDTQYF.